The TCR beta chain described here comes from a study of TIL therapy for anti-PD-1-resistant metastatic lung cancer. At the level of the study: Half of patients were current or former smokers. Findings and limits, study-wide: Infused TIL clonotypes partially replaced the baseline blood repertoire, then decayed over months. The cohort had more treatment-naive, never-smoker and oncogene-addicted patients than typical.

Note on this clone: Its antigen remains unknown.

The libraries were made with immunoSEQ v3. Survey-level samples got 1.5 million to 2.5 million read pairs; deep-level samples got about 5-6.5 million. Clones were read by immunoSEQ multiplex PCR, and TCRdb kept only the in-frame ones, dropping some. The data show roughly 60,000 clones, with more than 75% seen just once and just over 2.5% held by the top ten. With 6 bases removed from V and 0 bases from J, the gap between germline ends came to 11 bases. The length of the CDR3 is 13 residues. Per germline, CDR1 SQVTM and CDR2 ANQGSEA. Sample time point: pre-treatment sample, taken before nivolumab and TIL therapy.

The starting material was blood, obtained at baseline. The J gene is TRBJ1-1, the V gene TRBV29-1, with a possible D match to TRBD1 (5 bases). The sequence was obtained from a person aged 30 to 80 with non-small cell lung cancer. This CDR3 reads CSVRQPLNTEAFF. The CDR3 bases are TGCAGCGTCCGACAGCCTCTGAACACTGAAGCTTTCTTT.